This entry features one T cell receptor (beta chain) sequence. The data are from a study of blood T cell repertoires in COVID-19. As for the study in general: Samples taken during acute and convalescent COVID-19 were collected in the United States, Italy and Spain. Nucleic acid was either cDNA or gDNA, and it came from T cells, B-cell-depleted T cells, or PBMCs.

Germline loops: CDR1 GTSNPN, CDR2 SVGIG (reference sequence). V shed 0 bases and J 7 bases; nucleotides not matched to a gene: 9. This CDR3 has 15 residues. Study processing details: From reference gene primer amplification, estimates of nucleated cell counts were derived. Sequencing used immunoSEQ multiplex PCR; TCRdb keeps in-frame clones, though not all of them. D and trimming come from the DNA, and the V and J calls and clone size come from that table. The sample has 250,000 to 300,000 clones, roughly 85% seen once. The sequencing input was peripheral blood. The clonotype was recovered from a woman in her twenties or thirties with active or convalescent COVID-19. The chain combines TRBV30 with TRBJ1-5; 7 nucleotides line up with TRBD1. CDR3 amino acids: CAWSVQGGGNQPQHF. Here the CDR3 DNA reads TGTGCCTGGAGTGTACAAGGGGGCGGGAACCAGCCCCAGCATTTT.